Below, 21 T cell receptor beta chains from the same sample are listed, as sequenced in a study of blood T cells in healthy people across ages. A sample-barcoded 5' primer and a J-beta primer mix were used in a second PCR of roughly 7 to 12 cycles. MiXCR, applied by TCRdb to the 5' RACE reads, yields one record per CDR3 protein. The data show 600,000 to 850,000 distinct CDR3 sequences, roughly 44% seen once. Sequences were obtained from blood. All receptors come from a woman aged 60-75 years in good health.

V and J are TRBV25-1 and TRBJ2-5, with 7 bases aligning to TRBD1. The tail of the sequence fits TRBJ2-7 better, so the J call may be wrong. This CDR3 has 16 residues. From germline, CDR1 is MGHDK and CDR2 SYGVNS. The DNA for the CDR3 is TGTGCCAGCAGTGATTCTGGGACAGTTCCTGCCTACGAGCAGTACTTC. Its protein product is CASSDSGTVPAYEQYF.

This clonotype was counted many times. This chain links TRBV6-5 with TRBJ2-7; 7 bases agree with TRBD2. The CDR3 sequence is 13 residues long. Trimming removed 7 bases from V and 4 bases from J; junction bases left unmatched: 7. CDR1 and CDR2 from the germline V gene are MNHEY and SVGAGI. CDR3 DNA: TGTGCCAGCACCCTTCCGGGGGGTTACGAGCAGTACTTC. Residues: CASTLPGGYEQYF.

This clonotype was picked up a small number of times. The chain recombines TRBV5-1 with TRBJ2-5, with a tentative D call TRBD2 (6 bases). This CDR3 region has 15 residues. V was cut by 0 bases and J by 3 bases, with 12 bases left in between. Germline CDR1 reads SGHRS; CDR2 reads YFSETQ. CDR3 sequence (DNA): TGCGCCAGCAGCTTGGAGGCGGGCGGGGAAGAGACCCAGTACTTC. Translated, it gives CASSLEAGGEETQYF. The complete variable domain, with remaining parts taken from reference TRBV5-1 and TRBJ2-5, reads KAGVTQTPRYLIKTRGQQVTLSCSPISGHRSVSWYQQTPGQGLQFLFEYFSETQRNKGNFPGRFSGRQFSNSRSEMNVSTLELGDSALYLCASSLEAGGEETQYFGPGTRLLVL.

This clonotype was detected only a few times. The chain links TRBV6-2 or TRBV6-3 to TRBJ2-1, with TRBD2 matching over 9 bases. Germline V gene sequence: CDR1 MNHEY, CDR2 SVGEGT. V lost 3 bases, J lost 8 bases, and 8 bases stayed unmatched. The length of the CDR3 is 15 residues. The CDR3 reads CASSYRLAGADEQFF. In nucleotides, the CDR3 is TGTGCCAGCAGTTATCGTTTAGCGGGAGCGGATGAGCAGTTCTTC.

The CDR3 loop is CASSDRGRGCSYEQYF. The CDR3 bases are TGTGCCAGCAGTGACCGAGGGCGGGGGTGCTCCTACGAGCAGTACTTC. This chain joins TRBV6-4 and TRBJ2-7, with 7 nucleotides matching TRBD2. There are 16 residues in the CDR3. Germline V gene lookup returns CDR1 MRHNA and CDR2 SNTAGT. V shed 2 bases, J shed 0 bases, and the junction held 7 bases outside the gene matches.

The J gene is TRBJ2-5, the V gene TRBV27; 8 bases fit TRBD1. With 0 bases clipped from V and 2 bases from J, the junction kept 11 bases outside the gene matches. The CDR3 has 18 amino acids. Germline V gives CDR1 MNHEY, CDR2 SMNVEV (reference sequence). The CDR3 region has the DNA TGTGCCAGCAGTTTATCACCCGGGACAGGCGGTGGGCAAGAGACCCAGTACTTC. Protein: CASSLSPGTGGGQETQYF.

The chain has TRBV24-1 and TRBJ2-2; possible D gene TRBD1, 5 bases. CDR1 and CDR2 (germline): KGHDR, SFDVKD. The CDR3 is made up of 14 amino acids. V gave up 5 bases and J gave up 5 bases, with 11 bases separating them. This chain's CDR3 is CATSGGSRTGELFF. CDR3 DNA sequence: TGTGCCACCAGTGGGGGCAGTCGGACCGGGGAGCTGTTTTTT.

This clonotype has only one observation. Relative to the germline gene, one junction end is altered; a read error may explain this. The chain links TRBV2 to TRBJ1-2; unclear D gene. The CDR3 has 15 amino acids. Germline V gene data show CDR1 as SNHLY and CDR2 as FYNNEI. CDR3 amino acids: CASSEEVPVGYGYTF. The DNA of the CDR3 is TGTGCCAGCAGTGAAGAGGTACCGGTCGGCTATGGTTACACCTTC.

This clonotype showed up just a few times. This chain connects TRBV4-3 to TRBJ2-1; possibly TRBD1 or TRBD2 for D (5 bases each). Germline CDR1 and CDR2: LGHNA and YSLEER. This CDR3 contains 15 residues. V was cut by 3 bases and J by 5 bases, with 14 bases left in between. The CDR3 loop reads CASSHDLRDDNEQFF. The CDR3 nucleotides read TGCGCCAGCAGCCACGATCTCCGGGACGACAATGAGCAGTTCTTC.

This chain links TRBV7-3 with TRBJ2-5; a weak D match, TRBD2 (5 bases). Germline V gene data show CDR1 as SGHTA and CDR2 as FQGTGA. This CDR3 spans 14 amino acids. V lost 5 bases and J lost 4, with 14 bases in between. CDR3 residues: CASSRSTRGETQYF. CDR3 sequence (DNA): TGTGCCAGCAGCAGATCGACTCGGGGAGAGACCCAGTACTTC. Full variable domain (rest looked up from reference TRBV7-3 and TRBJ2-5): GAGVSQTPSNKVTEKGKYVELRCDPISGHTALYWYRQSLGQGPEFLIYFQGTGAADDSGLPNDRFFAVRPEGSVSTLKIQRTERGDSAVYLCASSRSTRGETQYFGPGTRLLVL.

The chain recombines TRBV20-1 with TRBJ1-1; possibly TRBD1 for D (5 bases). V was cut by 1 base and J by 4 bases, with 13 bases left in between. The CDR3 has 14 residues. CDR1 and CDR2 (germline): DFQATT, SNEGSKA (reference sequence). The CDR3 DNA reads TGCAGTGCTAGAGGCGGGGGGTCGGGCACTGAAGCTTTCTTT. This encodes CSARGGGSGTEAFF.

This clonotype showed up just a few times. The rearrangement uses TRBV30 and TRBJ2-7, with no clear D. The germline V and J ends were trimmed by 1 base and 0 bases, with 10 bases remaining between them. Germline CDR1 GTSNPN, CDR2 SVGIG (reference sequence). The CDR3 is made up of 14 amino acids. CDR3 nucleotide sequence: TGTGCCTGGAGTGAAGTTGGGTTCTCCTACGAGCAGTACTTC. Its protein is CAWSEVGFSYEQYF.

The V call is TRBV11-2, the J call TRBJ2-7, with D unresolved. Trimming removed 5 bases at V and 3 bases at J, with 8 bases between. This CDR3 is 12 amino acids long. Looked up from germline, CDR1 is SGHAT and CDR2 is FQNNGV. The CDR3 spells CASSHDGYEQYF. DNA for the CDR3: TGTGCCAGCAGCCACGACGGCTACGAGCAGTACTTC.

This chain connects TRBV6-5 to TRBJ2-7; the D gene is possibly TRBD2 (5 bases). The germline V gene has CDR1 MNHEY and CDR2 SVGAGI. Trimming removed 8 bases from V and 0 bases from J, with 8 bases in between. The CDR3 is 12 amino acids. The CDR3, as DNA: TGTGCCAGCGGGGAGTTCTCCTACGAGCAGTACTTC. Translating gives CASGEFSYEQYF.

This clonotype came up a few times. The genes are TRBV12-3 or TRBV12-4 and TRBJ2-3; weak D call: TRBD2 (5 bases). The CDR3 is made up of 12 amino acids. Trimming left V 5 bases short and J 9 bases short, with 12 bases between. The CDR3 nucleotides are TGTGCCAGCAGTCCCGAGCGGTACACGCAGTATTTT. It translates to CASSPERYTQYF.

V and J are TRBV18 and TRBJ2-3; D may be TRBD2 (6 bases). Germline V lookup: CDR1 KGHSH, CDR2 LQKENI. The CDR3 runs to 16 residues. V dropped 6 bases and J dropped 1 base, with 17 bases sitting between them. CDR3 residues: CASSPKLASGTDTQYF. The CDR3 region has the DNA TGTGCCAGCTCCCCAAAATTGGCTAGCGGCACAGATACGCAGTATTTT. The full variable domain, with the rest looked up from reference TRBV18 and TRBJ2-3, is NAGVMQNPRHLVRRRGQEARLRCSPMKGHSHVYWYRQLPEEGLKFMVYLQKENIIDESGMPKERFSAEFPKEGPSILRIQQVVRGDSAAYFCASSPKLASGTDTQYFGPGTRLTVL.

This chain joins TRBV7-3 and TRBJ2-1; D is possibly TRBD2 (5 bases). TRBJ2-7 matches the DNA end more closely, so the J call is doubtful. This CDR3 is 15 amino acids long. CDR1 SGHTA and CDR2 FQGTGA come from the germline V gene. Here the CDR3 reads CASSLRTSGINEQYF. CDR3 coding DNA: TGTGCCAGCAGCTTAAGAACCAGCGGTATAAATGAGCAGTACTTC.

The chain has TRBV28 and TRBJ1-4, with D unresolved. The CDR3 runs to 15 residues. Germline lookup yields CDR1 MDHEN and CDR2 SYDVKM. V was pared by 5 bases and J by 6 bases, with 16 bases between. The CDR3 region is CASSPLEDFDEKLFF. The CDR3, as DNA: TGTGCCAGCAGTCCTCTTGAGGACTTCGATGAAAAACTGTTTTTT. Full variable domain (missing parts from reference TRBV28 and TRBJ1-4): DVKVTQSSRYLVKRTGEKVFLECVQDMDHENMFWYRQDPGLGLRLIYFSYDVKMKEKGDIPEGYSVSREKKERFSLILESASTNQTSMYLCASSPLEDFDEKLFFGSGTQLSVL.

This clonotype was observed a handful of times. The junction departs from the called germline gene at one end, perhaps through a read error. As DNA, the CDR3 is TGCGCCAGCAGCCAAGATACAAGGCAGACGTATGGCTACACCTTC. The encoded protein is CASSQDTRQTYGYTF. The chain carries TRBV14 and TRBJ1-2; D is ambiguous. The CDR3 has 15 amino acids. Germline V CDR1 and CDR2: SGHDN, FVKESK.

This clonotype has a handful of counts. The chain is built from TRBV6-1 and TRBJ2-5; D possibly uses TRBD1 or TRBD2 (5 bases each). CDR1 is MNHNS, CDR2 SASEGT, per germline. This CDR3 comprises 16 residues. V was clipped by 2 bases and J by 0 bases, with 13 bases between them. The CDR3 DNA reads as TGTGCCAGCAGTGAAAGGTGGGGGACGTACCAAGAGACCCAGTACTTC. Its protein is CASSERWGTYQETQYF.

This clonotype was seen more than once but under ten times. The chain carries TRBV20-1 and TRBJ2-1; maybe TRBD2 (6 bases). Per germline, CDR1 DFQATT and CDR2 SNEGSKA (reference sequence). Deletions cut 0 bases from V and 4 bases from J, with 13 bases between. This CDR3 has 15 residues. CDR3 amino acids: CSARDGLNMYNEQFF. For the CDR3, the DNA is TGCAGTGCTAGAGACGGACTAAACATGTACAATGAGCAGTTCTTC.